This T cell receptor beta chain was sequenced in a study of regulatory dendritic cells for organ transplantation. Sequencing used immunoSEQ multiplex PCR; TCRdb keeps in-frame clones, though not all of them. Of almost 35,000 clones listed, 85% to 90% are singletons. From germline, CDR1 is SGDLS and CDR2 YYNGEE. V shed 2 bases, J shed 5 bases, and the junction held 3 bases outside the gene matches. The CDR3 has 16 residues. Material: naive CD4+ T cells from blood. Subset reported: CD45RA+ naive T cells. The chain combines TRBV9 with TRBJ2-3; 15 bases are shared with TRBD2. This sequence was found in a human donor in good health. The CDR3 DNA is TGTGCCAGCAGCGTCGGACTAGCGGGGGGGGAAGATACGCAGTATTTT. Its protein is CASSVGLAGGEDTQYF.